This T cell receptor (beta chain) was retrieved from a study of blood T cell repertoires in COVID-19. Germline trimming cut 6 bases from V and 2 bases from J; bases unmatched to any gene: 10. Germline V gene data show CDR1 as MDHEN and CDR2 as SYDVKM. This CDR3 has 16 amino acids. Assay used: immunoSEQ multiplex PCR; TCRdb lists only in-frame clones, some missing. The data show 95,000 to 100,000 clones, with approximately 84% seen just once and approximately 12% held by the top ten. The chain carries TRBV28 and TRBJ2-1; 7 bases are a match to TRBD1. The TCR comes from an elderly woman with acute or convalescent COVID-19. What was sequenced was peripheral blood. CDR3 DNA sequence: TGTGCCAGCAGCTCCCCCGGGACAGCAGCCTACAATGAGCAGTTCTTC. As protein: CASSSPGTAAYNEQFF.